The source of this T cell receptor beta chain is a study of T-cell memory formation after mild COVID-19. Study-wide context: TCR clusters were mostly donor specific. Study-wide findings and caveats: SARS-CoV-2 specificity was not confirmed for second-wave clones peaking on day 37. Among clones contracting day 15 to 85, CD4/CD8 was balanced, whereas later expanders leaned CD4+. Pre-infection memory showed some responding clones, and this suggested that cross-reactive memory joined.

One entry per CDR3 protein, called by TCRdb with MiXCR from the 5' RACE reads. This sample yields 550,000 to 700,000 distinct CDR3 sequences, of which roughly 17% are seen a single time; about 7.5% belongs to the top ten. This clonotype has just a few counts. The antigen remains undetermined. The CDR3 is 15 residues long. The V segment lost 6 bases and the J segment 5 bases; nucleotides outside the gene matches: 4. From germline, CDR1 is MRHNA and CDR2 SNTAGT. Specimen: PBMCs or a T cell subset sorted from them (not recorded which). V is TRBV6-4 and J is TRBJ2-1; 13 positions match TRBD2. The source is an adult woman who had mild COVID-19 (a few samples of this study predate the infection). Cell type and time point are not known. CDR3: CASRILAGGNNEQFF. DNA for the CDR3: TGTGCCAGCAGGATACTAGCGGGGGGGAACAATGAGCAGTTCTTC.